The present TCR beta chain was sequenced within a study of CD8 T cells in Susac syndrome. With 5 bases clipped from V and 6 bases from J, the junction kept 15 bases outside the gene matches. This CDR3 comprises 15 residues. Germline-derived CDR1 and CDR2 are DFQATT and SNEGSKA (reference sequence). Random hexamers served to reverse transcribe about 0.5 to 1 ug RNA. MiXCR was run by TCRdb on the immunoSEQ multiplex PCR reads, yielding one entry per CDR3 protein. The sample gives about 140,000 distinct CDR3 sequences, about 95% of which show up once; more than 0.15% is in the top ten. The clonotype was recovered from a human donor with Susac syndrome. This chain joins TRBV20-1 and TRBJ2-7; 8 bases fit TRBD2. Sequencing was done on a sample of CD8+ T cells from PBMCs. CDR3 in DNA: TGCAGTGCTCCTGCCGGGGGCGGGAGGTCAGGCGAGCAGTACTTC. This encodes CSAPAGGGRSGEQYF.